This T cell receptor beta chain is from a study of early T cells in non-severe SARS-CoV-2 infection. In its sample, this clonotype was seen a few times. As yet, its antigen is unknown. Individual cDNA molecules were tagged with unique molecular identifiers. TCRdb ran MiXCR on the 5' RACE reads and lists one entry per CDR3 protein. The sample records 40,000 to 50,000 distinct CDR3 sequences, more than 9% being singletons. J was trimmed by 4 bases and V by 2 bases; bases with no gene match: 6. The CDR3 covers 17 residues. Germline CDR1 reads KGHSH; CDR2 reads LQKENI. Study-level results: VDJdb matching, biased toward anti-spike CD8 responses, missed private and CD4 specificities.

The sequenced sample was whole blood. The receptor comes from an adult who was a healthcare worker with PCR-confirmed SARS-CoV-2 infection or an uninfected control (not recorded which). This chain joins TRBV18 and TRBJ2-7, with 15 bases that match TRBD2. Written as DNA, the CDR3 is TGTGCCAGCTCACCATTACCCGGGACTAGCGGGAGGTACGAGCAGTACTTC. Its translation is CASSPLPGTSGRYEQYF.